This is a list of T cell receptor beta chains from one sample in a study of shared clonotypes between healthy human individuals. Clones were read by immunoSEQ multiplex PCR, and TCRdb kept only the in-frame ones, dropping some. The data show roughly 2.1 million clones, under 95% seen once. The sequenced sample was naive CD8+ T cells from PBMCs. These TCRs come from a man aged 18 to 30 in good health. Some clones in this sample may be carry-over from other donors' samples. The CDR3 runs from the conserved cysteine through the conserved F or W. The D gene is left open where the match is weak. Some rows have no size entry. The others give once, few or many, or a class for an expanded clone.

>NA|TRBV7-6|TRBJ2-7|NA
TGTGCCAGCAGCTTAGCAGGTCAGGGGCCCTTCTACGAGCAGTACTTC
CASSLAGQGPFYEQYF
>TRBD1|TRBV15|TRBJ2-1|few
TGTGCCACCAGCAGAGATCTGGGGACAGGTGTGAGTGAGCAGTTCTTC
CATSRDLGTGVSEQFF
>NA|TRBV7-9|TRBJ1-1|NA
TGTGCCAGCAGCTTAGTCAGGGACCCTGAAGCTTTCTTT
CASSLVRDPEAFF
>TRBD1|TRBV29-1|TRBJ2-7|NA
TGCAGCGTTGAAGAGCGTTCGGGGACAGGGGTCTCCTACGAGCAGTACTTC
CSVEERSGTGVSYEQYF
>TRBD1|TRBV4-1|TRBJ2-5|NA
TGCGCCAGCAGCCAAGATCTTAGGACAGGGGGGGAGACCCAGTACTTC
CASSQDLRTGGETQYF
>NA|TRBV10-2|TRBJ2-1|NA
TGCGCCAGCAGTGATTGGGCAGGAGAATACAATGAGCAGTTCTTC
CASSDWAGEYNEQFF
>TRBD1|TRBV13|TRBJ1-3|NA
TGTGCCAGCAGCTCGAACGACGGACAGGTCCGTCACACCATATATTTT
CASSSNDGQVRHTIYF
>TRBD1|TRBV27|TRBJ2-1|NA
TGTGCCAGCAGCCACGGACAGGGGGGCTACAATGAGCAGTTCTTC
CASSHGQGGYNEQFF
>TRBD1|TRBV2|TRBJ2-3|NA
TGTGCCAGCAGTGAAGGACAGGGGGAGGTTGATACGCAGTATTTT
CASSEGQGEVDTQYF
>NA|TRBV4-3|TRBJ2-1|NA
TGCGCCAGCAGCCTTACTTTAGTGGAGGAGCAGTTCTTC
CASSLTLVEEQFF
>TRBD1|TRBV19|TRBJ2-1|NA
TGTGCCAGTAGTAAGGGACAGGGCCGGTGGAATGAGCAGTTCTTC
CASSKGQGRWNEQFF
>NA|TRBV27|TRBJ1-1|NA
TGTGCCAGCAGTGACCGGACACCGAACACTGAAGCTTTCTTT
CASSDRTPNTEAFF
>TRBD1|TRBV10-2|TRBJ1-4|NA
TGCGCCAGCAGTGTACTGACAGGGGACGAAAAACTGTTTTTT
CASSVLTGDEKLFF
>NA|TRBV13|TRBJ1-1|NA
TGTGCCAGCAGCTTAATGGTGGCCCCTGAAGCTTTCTTT
CASSLMVAPEAFF
>TRBD1|TRBV27|TRBJ1-1|few
TGTGCCAGCGGGTTGACAGGGGGCGGCACTGAAGCTTTCTTT
CASGLTGGGTEAFF
>TRBD2|TRBV11-2|TRBJ2-1|NA
TGTGCCAGCAGCTTAGTAGCGGGAGATACGAATGAGCAGTTCTTC
CASSLVAGDTNEQFF
>TRBD2|TRBV13|TRBJ2-7|NA
TGTGCCAGCAGCCTGCGAAGCGGGAGGGCCCGTAATGAGCAGTACTTC
CASSLRSGRARNEQYF
>NA|TRBV9|TRBJ1-1|NA
TGTGCCAGCAGCGTAATGGACGGGAGCACTGAAGCTTTCTTT
CASSVMDGSTEAFF
>TRBD1|TRBV29-1|TRBJ1-4|NA
TGCAGCGTTCTCACAGGGGGTGAAAAACTGTTTTTT
CSVLTGGEKLFF
>NA|TRBV18|TRBJ2-7|NA
TGTGCCAGCTCACCCTCCCGCAGTGAATACGAGCAGTACTTC
CASSPSRSEYEQYF
>NA|TRBV5-8|TRBJ2-7|NA
TGTGCCAGCAGCTCCAACACAGGGTTGAGATACGAGCAGTACTTC
CASSSNTGLRYEQYF
>NA|TRBV15|TRBJ1-1|NA
TGTGCCACCAGCAGGGGTGGGGGGGACACTGAAGCTTTCTTT
CATSRGGGDTEAFF
>TRBD2|TRBV27|TRBJ2-1|NA
TGTGCCAGCAGTTCGTTCGGGACTAGCGGGAGGGCCGAGTACAATGAGCAGTTCTTC
CASSSFGTSGRAEYNEQFF
>NA|TRBV7-9|TRBJ2-7|NA
TGTGCCAGCAGCTTCCCGACAGCTCCGTCCTACGAGCAGTACTTC
CASSFPTAPSYEQYF
>NA|TRBV11-2|TRBJ1-2|once
TGTGCCAGCAGCTTACTCCGGGGCGGGCCAGCTAGTTATGGCTACACCTTC
CASSLLRGGPASYGYTF
>NA|TRBV9|TRBJ2-5|NA
TGTGCCAGCAGCGGAGGGACCCCCCAAGAGACCCAGTACTTC
CASSGGTPQETQYF
>NA|TRBV29-1|TRBJ1-2|NA
TGCAGCGTTGAAGAATCTGCCGGGGGAAGTGCCTATGGCTACACCTTC
CSVEESAGGSAYGYTF
>TRBD2|TRBV9|TRBJ2-3|NA
TGTGCCAGCAGCGCAAGACTAGCGGCGACAGATACGCAGTATTTT
CASSARLAATDTQYF
>TRBD2|TRBV28|TRBJ2-2|NA
TGTGCCAGCAGACTAGCGGGAGGCACCGGGGGGCTGTTTTTT
CASRLAGGTGGLFF
>NA|TRBV7-9|TRBJ2-1|NA
TGTGCCAGCAGCTCCCGGGTCCCTGGAGGTGAGCAGTTCTTC
CASSSRVPGGEQFF
>NA|TRBV6-4|TRBJ2-7|NA
TGTGCCAGCAGCCGCGATCACACATCCTACGAGCAGTACTTC
CASSRDHTSYEQYF
>TRBD2|TRBV7-2|TRBJ2-6|NA
TGTGCCAGCAGCTTAGTGCGACTAGCGGGAACCTCTGGGGCCAACGTCCTGACTTTC
CASSLVRLAGTSGANVLTF
>NA|TRBV9|TRBJ2-3|NA
TGTGCCAGCGGGGGGCGCACAGATACGCAGTATTTT
CASGGRTDTQYF
>TRBD2|TRBV7-3|TRBJ2-5|NA
TGTGCCAGCAGCACTGGACTAGCGGGAGGGCGGGGCGAGACCCAGTACTTC
CASSTGLAGGRGETQYF
>NA|TRBV6-6|TRBJ2-2|NA
TGTGCCAGCAGCCCCGGGTTGGGCTACACCGGGGAGCTGTTTTTT
CASSPGLGYTGELFF
>NA|TRBV4-1|TRBJ1-2|NA
TGCGCCAGCAGCCAAGATCCCGGCAGTGGAAACTATGGCTACACCTTC
CASSQDPGSGNYGYTF
>TRBD2|TRBV6-6|TRBJ2-1|NA
TGTGCCAGCAGTGTTGGACTAGCGGGAGTCTACAATGAGCAGTTCTTC
CASSVGLAGVYNEQFF
>NA|TRBV15|TRBJ2-7|NA
TGTGCCACCAGAAGGGTAGGGGCCATCGAGCAGTACTTC
CATRRVGAIEQYF
>NA|TRBV19|TRBJ2-7|NA
TGTGCCAGTAGTATAGACACAGCCGATAACTACGAGCAGTACTTC
CASSIDTADNYEQYF
>NA|TRBV29-1|TRBJ2-7|NA
TGCAGCGTTGAATATGGGGGGGCGGCCTCCTCCTACGAGCAGTACTTC
CSVEYGGAASSYEQYF
>TRBD1|TRBV9|TRBJ2-7|NA
TGTGCCAGCAGTCATACCGGGACAGGGAACGTCTACGAGCAGTACTTC
CASSHTGTGNVYEQYF
>NA|TRBV7-9|TRBJ2-1|NA
TGTGCCAGCAGCCAGGCTTCAGGGGCGAACTACAATGAGCAGTTCTTC
CASSQASGANYNEQFF
>TRBD2|TRBV10-1|TRBJ2-2|NA
TGCGCCAGCAGTGGGGGGACTAGCGGGACCACCGGGGAGCTGTTTTTT
CASSGGTSGTTGELFF
>TRBD1|TRBV4-3|TRBJ2-6|NA
TGCGCCAGCAGCCGACTAACTCCGGGGACAGGGGTTACTGGGGCCAACGTCCTGACTTTC
CASSRLTPGTGVTGANVLTF
>TRBD2|TRBV27|TRBJ2-7|NA
TGTGCCAGCAGTCCCAGACTAGCGGGCTCCTACGAGCAGTACTTC
CASSPRLAGSYEQYF
>NA|TRBV28|TRBJ2-1|NA
TGTGCCAGCAGTTTGGAGGGATCCGATGAGCAGTTCTTC
CASSLEGSDEQFF
>TRBD1|TRBV16|TRBJ2-7|NA
TGTGCCAGCAGCCACCTGTTCGAGGGGACAGCCCCTTCCTACGAGCAGTACTTC
CASSHLFEGTAPSYEQYF
>TRBD1|TRBV15|TRBJ2-5|NA
TGTGCCACCAGAACTACCGGGACAGGGTTTGTCCCAGAGACCCAGTACTTC
CATRTTGTGFVPETQYF
>NA|TRBV13|TRBJ2-5|NA
TGTGCCAGCCTGACTTCGGGGCTCAGGGGGGATGGGGAGACCCAGTACTTC
CASLTSGLRGDGETQYF
>TRBD1|TRBV7-9|TRBJ1-4|NA
TGTGCCAGCAGCTATGCCCGGGACAGGGATGAAAAACTGTTTTTT
CASSYARDRDEKLFF
>NA|TRBV2|TRBJ1-1|NA
TGTGCCAGCAGTGAAGCTCTAGGGAAAGTTTTGAACACTGAAGCTTTCTTT
CASSEALGKVLNTEAFF
>TRBD1|TRBV6-1|TRBJ2-5|NA
TGTGCCAGCAGTGAAGCGCCACAGGGGGGAAAGACCCAGTACTTC
CASSEAPQGGKTQYF
>NA|TRBV7-2|TRBJ1-5|NA
TGTGCCAGCAGCAACGTCGGGCACAATCAGCCCCAGCATTTT
CASSNVGHNQPQHF
>NA|TRBV28|TRBJ2-2|NA
TGTGCCAGCAGTTTGATCAGGAAGGCCGGGGAGCTGTTTTTT
CASSLIRKAGELFF
>TRBD1|TRBV19|TRBJ2-7|once
TGTGCCAGTAGAGACCCCGGGACAGGGATCCACGAGCAGTACTTC
CASRDPGTGIHEQYF
>TRBD1|TRBV27|TRBJ1-2|NA
TGTGCCAGCAGTTTATCGAGGAGAGGGGGCGTAGATGGCTACACCTTC
CASSLSRRGGVDGYTF
>NA|TRBV7-9|TRBJ2-1|once
TGTGCCAGCAGCGGAGAGCGTGAGCAGTTCTTC
CASSGEREQFF
>TRBD1|TRBV27|TRBJ1-1|NA
TGTGCCAGCAGTGCAAGACAGGGGATAGACACTGAAGCTTTCTTT
CASSARQGIDTEAFF
>NA|TRBV11-3|TRBJ2-7|once
TGTGCCAGCAGCTTGTTGGCAGGGGAGAACTACGAGCAGTACTTC
CASSLLAGENYEQYF